Listed here is a single T cell receptor beta chain. Its matching antigen is unknown. The data originate from a study of cytomegalovirus exposure and HLA in healthy donors. Study conclusions and caveats: Highest at DRB1 and lowest at HLA-C, TCR association rates differed among HLA loci in a later analysis. Donor immune exposure was known only as CMV serostatus. In a later analysis, a genetic analysis reported fewer productive-TCR N-insertions in an Asian-associated ancestry cluster than the cohort average. Later, an analysis showed that TCR beta chains associated with HLA were more clonally expanded than others that were equally common.

The CDR3 runs to 14 residues. V lost 3 bases and J lost 4; bases outside the gene matches: 4. The germline V gene encodes CDR1 MDHEN and CDR2 SYDVKM. The PCR made use of 60 Vbeta and 13 Jbeta primers. Clones were read by immunoSEQ multiplex PCR, and TCRdb kept only the in-frame ones, dropping some. The sample lists about 200,000 clones; less than 90% were seen once. The sequence was collected from a young woman in good health and CMV-seronegative. Sequencing was done on a sample of PBMCs. V is TRBV28 and J is TRBJ2-5; 8 bases map to TRBD1. CDR3 residues: CASSLNRGIETQYF. The CDR3 nucleotides read TGTGCCAGCAGTTTGAACAGGGGGATAGAGACCCAGTACTTC. The full variable domain, completed using reference TRBV28 and TRBJ2-5, is DVKVTQSSRYLVKRTGEKVFLECVQDMDHENMFWYRQDPGLGLRLIYFSYDVKMKEKGDIPEGYSVSREKKERFSLILESASTNQTSMYLCASSLNRGIETQYFGPGTRLLVL.